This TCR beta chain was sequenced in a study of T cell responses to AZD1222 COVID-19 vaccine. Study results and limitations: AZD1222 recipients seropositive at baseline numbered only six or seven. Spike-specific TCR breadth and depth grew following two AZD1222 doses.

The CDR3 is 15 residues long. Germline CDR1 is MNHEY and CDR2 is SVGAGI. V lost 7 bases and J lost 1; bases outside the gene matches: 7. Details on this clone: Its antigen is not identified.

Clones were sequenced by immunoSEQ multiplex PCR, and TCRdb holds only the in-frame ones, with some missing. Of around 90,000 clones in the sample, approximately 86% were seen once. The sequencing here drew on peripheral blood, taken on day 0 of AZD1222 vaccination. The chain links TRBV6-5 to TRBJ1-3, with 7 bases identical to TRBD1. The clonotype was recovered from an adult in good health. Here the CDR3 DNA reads TGTGCCAGCATCGGGACAGCACTTTCTGGAAACACCATATATTTT. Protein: CASIGTALSGNTIYF.